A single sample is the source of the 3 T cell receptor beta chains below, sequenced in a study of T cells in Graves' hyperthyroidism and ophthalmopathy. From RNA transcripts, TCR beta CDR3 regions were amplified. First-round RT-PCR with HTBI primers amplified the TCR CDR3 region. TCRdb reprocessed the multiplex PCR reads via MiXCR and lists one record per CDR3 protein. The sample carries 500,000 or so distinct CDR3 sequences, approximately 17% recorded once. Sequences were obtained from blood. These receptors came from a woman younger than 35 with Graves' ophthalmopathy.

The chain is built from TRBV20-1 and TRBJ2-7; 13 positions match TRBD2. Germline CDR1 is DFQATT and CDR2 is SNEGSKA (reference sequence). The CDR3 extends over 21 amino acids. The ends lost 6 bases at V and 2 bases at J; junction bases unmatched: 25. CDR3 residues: CSALFGDDRTSGSRWPYEQYF. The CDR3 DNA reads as TGCAGTGCGTTGTTCGGTGACGACCGGACTAGCGGGAGCAGGTGGCCCTACGAGCAGTACTTC.

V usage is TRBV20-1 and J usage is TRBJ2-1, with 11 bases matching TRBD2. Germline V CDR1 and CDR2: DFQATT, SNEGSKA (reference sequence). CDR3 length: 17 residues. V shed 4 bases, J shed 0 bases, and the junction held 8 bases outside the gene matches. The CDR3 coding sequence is TGCAGTGCTACCCGGACTAGCGGGCCGAGCTCCTACAATGAGCAGTTCTTC. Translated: CSATRTSGPSSYNEQFF.

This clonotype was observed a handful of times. In nucleotides, the CDR3 is TGTGCCAGCAGCTTAGCGGGCAGGGGGTCAACCTACGAGCAGTACTTC. This encodes CASSLAGRGSTYEQYF. The chain employs TRBV7-2 and TRBJ2-7, with 7 positions matching TRBD1. The CDR3 loop spans 16 amino acids. The germline V gene has CDR1 SGHTA and CDR2 FQGNSA. With 0 bases clipped from V and 2 bases from J, the junction kept 7 bases outside the gene matches.